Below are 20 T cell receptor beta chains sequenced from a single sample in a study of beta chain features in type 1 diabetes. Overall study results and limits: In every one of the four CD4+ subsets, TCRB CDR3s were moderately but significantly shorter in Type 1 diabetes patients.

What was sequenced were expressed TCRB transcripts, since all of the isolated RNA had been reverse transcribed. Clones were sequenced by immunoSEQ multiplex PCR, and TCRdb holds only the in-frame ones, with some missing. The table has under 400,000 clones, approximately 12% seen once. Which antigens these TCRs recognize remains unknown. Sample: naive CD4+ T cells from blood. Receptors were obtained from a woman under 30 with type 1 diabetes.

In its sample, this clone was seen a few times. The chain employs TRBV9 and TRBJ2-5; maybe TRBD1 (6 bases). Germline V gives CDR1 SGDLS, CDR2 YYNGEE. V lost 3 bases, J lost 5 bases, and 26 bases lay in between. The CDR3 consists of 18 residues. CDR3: CASSDGRSGGPVSETQYF. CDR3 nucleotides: TGTGCCAGCAGCGATGGCAGGTCTGGGGGCCCCGTGTCCGAGACCCAGTACTTC.

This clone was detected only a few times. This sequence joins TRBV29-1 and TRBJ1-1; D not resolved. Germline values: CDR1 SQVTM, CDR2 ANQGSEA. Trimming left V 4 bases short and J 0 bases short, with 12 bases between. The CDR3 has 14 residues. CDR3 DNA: TGCAGCGTTGCGGGCAGACTAATGAACACTGAAGCTTTCTTT. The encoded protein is CSVAGRLMNTEAFF.

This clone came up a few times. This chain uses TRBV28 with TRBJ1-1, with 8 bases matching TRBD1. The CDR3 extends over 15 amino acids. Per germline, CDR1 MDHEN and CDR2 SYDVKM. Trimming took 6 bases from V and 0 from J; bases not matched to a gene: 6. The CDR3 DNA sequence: TGTGCCAGCAGCTCGACAGGGGTTCTGAACACTGAAGCTTTCTTT. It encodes CASSSTGVLNTEAFF. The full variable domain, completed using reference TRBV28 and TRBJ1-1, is DVKVTQSSRYLVKRTGEKVFLECVQDMDHENMFWYRQDPGLGLRLIYFSYDVKMKEKGDIPEGYSVSREKKERFSLILESASTNQTSMYLCASSSTGVLNTEAFFGQGTRLTVV.

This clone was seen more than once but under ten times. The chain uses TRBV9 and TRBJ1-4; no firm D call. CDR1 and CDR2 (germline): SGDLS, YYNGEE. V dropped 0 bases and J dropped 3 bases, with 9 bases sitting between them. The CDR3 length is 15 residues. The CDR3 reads CASSVEGSSNEKLFF. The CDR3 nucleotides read TGTGCCAGCAGCGTAGAAGGGAGTTCTAATGAAAAACTGTTTTTT.

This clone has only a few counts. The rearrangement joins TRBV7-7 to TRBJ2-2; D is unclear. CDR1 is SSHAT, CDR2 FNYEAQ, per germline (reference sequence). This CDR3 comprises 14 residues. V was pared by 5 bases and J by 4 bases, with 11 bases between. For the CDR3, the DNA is TGTGCCAGCAGCGCGCGGTTTGGCACCGGGGAGCTGTTTTTT. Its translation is CASSARFGTGELFF.

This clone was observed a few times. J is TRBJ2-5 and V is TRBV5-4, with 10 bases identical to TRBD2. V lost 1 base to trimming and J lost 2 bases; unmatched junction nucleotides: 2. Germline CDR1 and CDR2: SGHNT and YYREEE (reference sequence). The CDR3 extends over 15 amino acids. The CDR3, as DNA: TGTGCCAGCAGCTTGTCTAGCGGGGGACAAGAGACCCAGTACTTC. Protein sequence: CASSLSSGGQETQYF.

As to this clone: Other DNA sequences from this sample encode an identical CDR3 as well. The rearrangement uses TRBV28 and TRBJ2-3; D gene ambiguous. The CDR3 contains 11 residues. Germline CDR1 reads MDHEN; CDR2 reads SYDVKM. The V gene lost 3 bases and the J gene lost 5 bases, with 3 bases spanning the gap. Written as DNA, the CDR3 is TGTGCCAGCAGTTTGCGAGATACGCAGTATTTT. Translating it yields CASSLRDTQYF.

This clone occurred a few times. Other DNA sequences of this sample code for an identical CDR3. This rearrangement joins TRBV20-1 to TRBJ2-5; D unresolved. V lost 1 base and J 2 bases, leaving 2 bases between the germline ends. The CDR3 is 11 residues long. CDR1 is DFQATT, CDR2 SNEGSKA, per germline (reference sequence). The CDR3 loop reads CSARAQETQYF. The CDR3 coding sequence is TGCAGTGCTAGAGCTCAAGAGACCCAGTACTTC.

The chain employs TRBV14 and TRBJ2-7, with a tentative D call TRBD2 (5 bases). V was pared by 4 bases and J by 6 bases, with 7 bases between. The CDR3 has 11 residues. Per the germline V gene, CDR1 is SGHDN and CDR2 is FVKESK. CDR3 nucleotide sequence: TGTGCCAGCAGCCCGGGAATCGAGCAGTACTTC. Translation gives CASSPGIEQYF.

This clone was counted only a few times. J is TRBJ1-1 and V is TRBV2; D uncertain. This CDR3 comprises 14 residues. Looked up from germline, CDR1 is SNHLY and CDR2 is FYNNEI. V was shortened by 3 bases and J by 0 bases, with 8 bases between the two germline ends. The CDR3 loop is CASSEILMNTEAFF. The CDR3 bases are TGTGCCAGCAGTGAGATACTTATGAACACTGAAGCTTTCTTT.

The CDR3 spells CASSDTSGSWDTQYF. For the CDR3, the DNA is TGTGCCAGCAGTGACACTAGCGGGAGTTGGGATACGCAGTATTTT. The rearrangement links TRBV25-1 to TRBJ2-3, with TRBD2 identical over 11 bases. Germline CDR1 reads MGHDK; CDR2 reads SYGVNS. The CDR3 contains 15 residues. Trimming removed 3 bases from V and 6 bases from J; junction bases left unmatched: 5.

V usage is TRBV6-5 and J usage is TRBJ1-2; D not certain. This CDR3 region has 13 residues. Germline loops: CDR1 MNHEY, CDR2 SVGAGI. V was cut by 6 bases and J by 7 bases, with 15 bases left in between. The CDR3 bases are TGTGCCAGCAGACTTCCTCGACGGGGTGGCTACACCTTC. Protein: CASRLPRRGGYTF.

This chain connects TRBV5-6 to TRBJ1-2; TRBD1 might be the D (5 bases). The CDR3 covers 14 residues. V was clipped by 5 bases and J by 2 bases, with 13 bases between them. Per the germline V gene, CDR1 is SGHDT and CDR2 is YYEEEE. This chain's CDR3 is CASRKRRVNYGYTF. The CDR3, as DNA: TGTGCCAGCAGGAAACGCAGGGTGAACTATGGCTACACCTTC.

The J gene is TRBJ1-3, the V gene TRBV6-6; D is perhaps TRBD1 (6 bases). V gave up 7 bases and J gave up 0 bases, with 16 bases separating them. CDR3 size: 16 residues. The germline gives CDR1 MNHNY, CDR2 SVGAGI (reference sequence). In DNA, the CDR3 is TGTGCCAGCACCTTACTCACAGGGATCTCTGGAAACACCATATATTTT. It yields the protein CASTLLTGISGNTIYF.

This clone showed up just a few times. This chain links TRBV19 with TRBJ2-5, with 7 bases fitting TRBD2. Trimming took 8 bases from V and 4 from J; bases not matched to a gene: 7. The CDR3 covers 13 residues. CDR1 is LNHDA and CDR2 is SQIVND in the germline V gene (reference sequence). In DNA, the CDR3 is TGTGCCAGTGGCGGCCAGCGGGGAGAGACCCAGTACTTC. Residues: CASGGQRGETQYF.

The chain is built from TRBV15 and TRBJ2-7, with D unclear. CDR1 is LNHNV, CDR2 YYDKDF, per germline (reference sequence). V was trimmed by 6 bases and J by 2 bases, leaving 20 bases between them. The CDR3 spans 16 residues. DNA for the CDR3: TGTGCCACCAGTCCCACCCCCCGCAGGCTCCCCTACGAGCAGTACTTC. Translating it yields CATSPTPRRLPYEQYF.

As DNA, the CDR3 is TGTGCCAGAAGCTTGAATCGGGGGACCTACAATGAGCAGTTCTTC. It encodes CARSLNRGTYNEQFF. The chain couples TRBV5-3 to TRBJ2-1; D perhaps matches TRBD2 (6 bases). TRBV5-3 is placed among ORFs of uncertain function. This CDR3 spans 15 amino acids. Trimming left V 1 base short and J 2 bases short, with 10 bases between.

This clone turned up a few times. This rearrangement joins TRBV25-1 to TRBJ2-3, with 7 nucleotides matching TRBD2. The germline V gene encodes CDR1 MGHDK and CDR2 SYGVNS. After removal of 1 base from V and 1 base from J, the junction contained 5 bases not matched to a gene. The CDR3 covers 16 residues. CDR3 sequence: CASSELGSGGTDTQYF. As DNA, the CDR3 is TGTGCCAGCAGTGAATTGGGGAGCGGGGGCACAGATACGCAGTATTTT.

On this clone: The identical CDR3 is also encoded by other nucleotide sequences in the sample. This chain's CDR3 is CAWNSGSYEQYF. The CDR3 region has the DNA TGTGCCTGGAACAGCGGTTCCTACGAGCAGTACTTC. The V call is TRBV30, the J call TRBJ2-5; maybe TRBD2 (5 bases). Judging by the DNA end, TRBJ2-7 fits better; the J call may be wrong. CDR3 length: 12 amino acids. Germline assignment: CDR1 GTSNPN and CDR2 SVGIG (reference sequence).

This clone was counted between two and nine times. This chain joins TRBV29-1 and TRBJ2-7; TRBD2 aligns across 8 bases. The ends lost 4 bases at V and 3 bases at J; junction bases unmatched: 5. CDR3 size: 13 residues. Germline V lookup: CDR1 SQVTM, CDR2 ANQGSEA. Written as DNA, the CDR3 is TGCAGCGTTGGACTAGCGAACATCTACGAGCAGTACTTC. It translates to CSVGLANIYEQYF.